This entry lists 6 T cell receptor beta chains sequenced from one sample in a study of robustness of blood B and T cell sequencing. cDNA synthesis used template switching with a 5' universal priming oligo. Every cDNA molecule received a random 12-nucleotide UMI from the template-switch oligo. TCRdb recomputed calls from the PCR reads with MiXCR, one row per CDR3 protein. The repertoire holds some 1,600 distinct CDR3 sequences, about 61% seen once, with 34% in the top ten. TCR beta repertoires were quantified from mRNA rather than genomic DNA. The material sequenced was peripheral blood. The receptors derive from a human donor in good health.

The CDR3 bases are TGTGCCAGGGGGGCCCATCGCGGGACAGAACCCTACGAGCAGTACTTC. This sequence encodes CARGAHRGTEPYEQYF. The chain combines TRBV12-3 or TRBV12-4 with TRBJ2-7; possibly TRBD1 for D (7 bases). The CDR3 length is 16 residues. V lost 9 bases to trimming and J lost 2 bases, with 23 bases between them.

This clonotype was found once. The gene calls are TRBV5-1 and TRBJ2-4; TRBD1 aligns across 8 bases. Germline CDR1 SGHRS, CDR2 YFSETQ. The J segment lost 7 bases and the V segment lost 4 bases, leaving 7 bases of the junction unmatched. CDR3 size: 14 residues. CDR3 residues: CASSPGQGDNIQYF. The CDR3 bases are TGCGCCAGCAGCCCAGGACAGGGAGACAACATTCAGTACTTC.

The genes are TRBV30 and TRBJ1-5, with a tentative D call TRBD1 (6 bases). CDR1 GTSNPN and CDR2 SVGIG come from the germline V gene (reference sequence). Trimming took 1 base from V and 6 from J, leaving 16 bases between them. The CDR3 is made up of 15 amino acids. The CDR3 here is CAWSANTGSRQPQHF. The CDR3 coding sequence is TGTGCCTGGAGTGCTAATACAGGGTCGCGTCAGCCCCAGCATTTT.

As DNA, the CDR3 is TGCAGCGTCCGGACAGGTCCAGGGGAGCTGTTTTTT. Translated, it gives CSVRTGPGELFF. The chain carries TRBV29-1 and TRBJ2-2; 7 bases are a match to TRBD1. Germline assignment: CDR1 SQVTM and CDR2 ANQGSEA. CDR3 length equals 12 residues. Trimming cost V 6 bases and J 8 bases; bases outside gene matches: 6.

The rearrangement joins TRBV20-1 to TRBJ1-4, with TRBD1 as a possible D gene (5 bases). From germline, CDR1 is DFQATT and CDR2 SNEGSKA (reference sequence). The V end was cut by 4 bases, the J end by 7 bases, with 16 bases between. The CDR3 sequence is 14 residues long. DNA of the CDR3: TGCAGTGCTACTCCCGGACGGGGGGGTGAAAAACTGTTTTTT. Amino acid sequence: CSATPGRGGEKLFF.

The CDR3 nucleotides are TGTGCCACCAGTGGAGGATTAGGGACCGGGGAGCTGTTTTTT. It encodes CATSGGLGTGELFF. This chain connects TRBV24-1 to TRBJ2-2; D gene ambiguous. V was cut by 5 bases and J by 5 bases, with 11 bases left in between. CDR1 is KGHDR and CDR2 is SFDVKD in the germline V gene. This CDR3 has 14 residues.